Only one count was recorded for the clone carrying this T cell receptor beta chain. The data belong to a study of blood T cell repertoires in COVID-19. Background on the study: The United States, Italy and Spain supplied acute and convalescent COVID-19 samples. PBMCs, B-cell-depleted T cells, or T cells provided the cDNA or gDNA that made up the material.

V lost 6 bases to trimming and J lost 3 bases; unmatched junction nucleotides: 7. There are 16 residues in the CDR3. Germline V CDR1 and CDR2: SGHNT, YENEEA. The repertoire was sequenced with immunoSEQ multiplex PCR; TCRdb's copy has only in-frame clones and lacks some. This table has about 230,000 clones, roughly 83% appearing once. The origin of this receptor is a woman aged 65 to 85 with active or convalescent COVID-19. The chain is built from TRBV11-3 and TRBJ2-2, with TRBD2 identical over 10 bases. Sequenced input: peripheral blood. Here the CDR3 reads CASSSEAGGDTGELFF. As DNA, the CDR3 is TGTGCCAGCAGTTCCGAAGCGGGAGGGGACACCGGGGAGCTGTTTTTT.